One sample yielded the 27 T cell receptor beta chains listed below, sequenced in a study of CD8 T cells in Susac syndrome. Random hexamers were used to reverse transcribe the RNA input (roughly 0.5 to 1 ug). TCRdb itself ran the immunoSEQ multiplex PCR reads through MiXCR, one entry per CDR3 protein. The sample includes fewer than 350,000 distinct CDR3 sequences, 89% of them seen just once. The sample comprised CD8+ T cells from PBMCs. The receptors come from a human donor with multiple sclerosis.

The J gene is TRBJ1-5, the V gene TRBV6-1; D possibly corresponds to TRBD1 (5 bases). The CDR3 is 15 residues long. Trimming cost V 5 bases and J 0 bases, with 11 bases left between them. CDR1 and CDR2 from the germline V gene are MNHNS and SASEGT. Written as DNA, the CDR3 is TGTGCCAGCAGTAAGGGGTTCTATAGCAATCAGCCCCAGCATTTT. Translation: CASSKGFYSNQPQHF.

The chain recombines TRBV7-6 with TRBJ2-3; 7 nucleotides line up with TRBD2. Per germline, CDR1 SGHVS and CDR2 FNYEAQ. The CDR3 sequence is 16 residues long. The junction had 12 bases not matched to a gene; V was cut back by 4 bases and J by 5 bases. The CDR3 protein is CASSSMLGLDIDTQYF. CDR3 DNA: TGTGCCAGCAGCTCCATGCTTGGACTAGACATAGATACGCAGTATTTT.

The chain uses TRBV9 and TRBJ2-3; 13 positions match TRBD2. The CDR3 is 19 residues long. Trimming removed 3 bases from V and 1 base from J; junction bases left unmatched: 11. From germline, CDR1 is SGDLS and CDR2 YYNGEE. CDR3 DNA sequence: TGTGCCAGCAGCGATACTAGCGGGGGGGCCGGTGGTGGCACAGATACGCAGTATTTT. Translated, it gives CASSDTSGGAGGGTDTQYF.

This clonotype was picked up one time. Here the CDR3 reads CASSYSRPYGLYF. The CDR3 DNA reads TGTGCCAGCAGTTACTCGAGGCCTTACGGGCTGTACTTC. The V call is TRBV6-2 or TRBV6-3, the J call TRBJ2-7, with D unclear. CDR3 length: 13 residues. CDR1 and CDR2 from the germline V gene are MNHEY and SVGEGT. Between the trimmed V and J ends, which lost 0 bases and 12 bases, there was a span of 15 bases.

The chain links TRBV12-3 or TRBV12-4 to TRBJ1-3, with 8 bases that match TRBD1. Losses at the gene ends were 6 bases for V and 7 bases for J; bases not matched to a gene: 5. CDR3 size: 13 residues. The CDR3 region is CASSRRQGNTIYF. The CDR3 nucleotides are TGTGCCAGCAGCCGTAGACAGGGGAACACCATATATTTT.

The J gene is TRBJ2-7, the V gene TRBV9; D perhaps matches TRBD2 (6 bases). V was cut by 0 bases and J by 2 bases, with 12 bases left in between. Germline CDR1 is SGDLS and CDR2 is YYNGEE. This CDR3 contains 15 residues. CDR3 sequence: CASSVGGGNTYEQYF. The CDR3 DNA reads as TGTGCCAGCAGCGTAGGGGGCGGGAATACCTACGAGCAGTACTTC.

The CDR3: CASSWAAGEQYF. In DNA form, the CDR3 reads TGTGCCAGCAGTTGGGCAGCGGGGGAGCAGTACTTC. This rearrangement joins TRBV27 to TRBJ2-7, with 7 bases aligning to TRBD2. J was trimmed by 7 bases and V by 4 bases; bases with no gene match: 4. Germline loops: CDR1 MNHEY, CDR2 SMNVEV (reference sequence). CDR3 length: 12 residues.

The chain links TRBV30 to TRBJ2-7; D may be TRBD2 (6 bases). The CDR3 has 13 amino acids. Trimming pared 1 base from V and 5 bases from J, leaving 12 bases between. CDR1 and CDR2 (germline): GTSNPN, SVGIG (reference sequence). The CDR3 loop is CAWSGLGGNEQYF. Written as DNA, the CDR3 is TGTGCCTGGAGTGGTCTGGGGGGTAACGAGCAGTACTTC.

This clonotype showed up just once. The chain employs TRBV28 and TRBJ2-3, with D perhaps matching TRBD1 (5 bases). The V end was cut by 4 bases, the J end by 3 bases, with 26 bases between. CDR1 is MDHEN, CDR2 SYDVKM, per germline. The CDR3 extends over 19 amino acids. In nucleotides, the CDR3 is TGTGCCAGCAGTTCCCTCCTTCAGTTCAAAGCCAGGGATACAGATACGCAGTATTTT. This codes for CASSSLLQFKARDTDTQYF. Combining the CDR3 with reference TRBV28 and TRBJ2-3 gives the whole variable domain DVKVTQSSRYLVKRTGEKVFLECVQDMDHENMFWYRQDPGLGLRLIYFSYDVKMKEKGDIPEGYSVSREKKERFSLILESASTNQTSMYLCASSSLLQFKARDTDTQYFGPGTRLTVL.

The rearrangement joins TRBV2 to TRBJ2-7, with a tentative D call TRBD1 (6 bases). Germline CDR1 is SNHLY and CDR2 is FYNNEI. With 5 bases removed from V and 4 bases from J, the gap between germline ends came to 18 bases. The CDR3 length is 15 residues. In DNA form, the CDR3 reads TGTGCCAGCAGTCAACAGGGAAGTCATCGATACGAGCAGTACTTC. It encodes CASSQQGSHRYEQYF.

In this sample, this clonotype turned up once. The rearrangement uses TRBV7-9 and TRBJ2-3; D possibly uses TRBD1 or TRBD2 (6 bases each). CDR1 SEHNR and CDR2 FQNEAQ come from the germline V gene (reference sequence). Trimming stripped 6 bases from V and 2 bases from J, with 15 bases between. This CDR3 has 15 residues. The DNA of the CDR3 is TGTGCCAGCAGGGTAGAGGGGGACTCCACAGATACGCAGTATTTT. It codes for CASRVEGDSTDTQYF.

This chain uses TRBV28 with TRBJ1-2; TRBD1 is a possible D gene (6 bases). Trimming took off 6 bases at V and 6 bases at J, with 14 bases between the two ends. CDR3 size: 13 residues. Germline V gives CDR1 MDHEN, CDR2 SYDVKM. As DNA, the CDR3 is TGTGCCAGCAGAAGAACAGGGTGGGATGGCTACACCTTC. This sequence encodes CASRRTGWDGYTF.

CDR3 nucleotides: TGTGCCAGCAGCCTCCCCCGGGGGGGCAGCCAAGAGACCCAGTACTTC. This sequence encodes CASSLPRGGSQETQYF. V and J are TRBV7-8 and TRBJ2-5, with TRBD2 matching 8 bases. In germline, CDR1 is SGHVS, CDR2 FQNEAQ. The V segment lost 5 bases and the J segment 1 base; nucleotides outside the gene matches: 9. The CDR3 totals 16 residues.

This chain joins TRBV5-5 and TRBJ1-1; 7 nucleotides agree with TRBD1. Germline CDR1 and CDR2: SGHKS and YYEKEE (reference sequence). The CDR3 is 14 amino acids. V was pared by 0 bases and J by 6 bases, with 5 bases of the junction left unmatched. CDR3 coding DNA: TGTGCCAGCAGCTTGGTCGGGACAGCACCTGAAGCTTTCTTT. Residues: CASSLVGTAPEAFF.

V usage is TRBV4-3 and J usage is TRBJ2-5; no clear D. This CDR3 is built from 14 residues. Germline values: CDR1 LGHNA, CDR2 YSLEER. Trimming stripped 9 bases from V and 3 bases from J, with 17 bases between. DNA of the CDR3: TGCGCCAGTTCGACGGAGCCGGGTAAAGAGACCCAGTACTTC. Translated: CASSTEPGKETQYF.

The chain links TRBV7-9 to TRBJ2-2, with 13 bases fitting TRBD2. Trimming removed 5 bases from V and 4 bases from J; junction bases left unmatched: 7. The CDR3 loop spans 17 amino acids. Looked up from germline, CDR1 is SEHNR and CDR2 is FQNEAQ (reference sequence). The CDR3 DNA reads as TGTGCCAGCAGCCGGAAGACTAGCGGGAGGCCCACCGGGGAGCTGTTTTTT. Protein product: CASSRKTSGRPTGELFF.

The chain uses TRBV30 and TRBJ2-1, with no clear D. Germline V gene data show CDR1 as GTSNPN and CDR2 as SVGIG (reference sequence). V dropped 1 base and J dropped 6 bases, with 13 bases sitting between them. The CDR3 extends over 14 amino acids. CDR3 nucleotide sequence: TGTGCCTGGAGTGAGAGCGTCGTATCCAATGAGCAGTTCTTC. Its protein product is CAWSESVVSNEQFF.

The gene calls are TRBV30 and TRBJ1-2; unclear D gene. The CDR3 loop spans 11 amino acids. Trimming took 4 bases from V and 8 from J, leaving 11 bases between them. Germline lookup yields CDR1 GTSNPN and CDR2 SVGIG (reference sequence). The CDR3 DNA sequence: TGTGCCTGGATAAGGGTTGACGGCTACACCTTC. It translates to CAWIRVDGYTF.

The rearrangement links TRBV29-1 to TRBJ2-7; TRBD1 might be the D (5 bases). Trimming removed 0 bases at V and 12 bases at J, with 12 bases between. CDR3 length: 11 residues. CDR1 is SQVTM and CDR2 is ANQGSEA in the germline V gene. The chain's CDR3 is CSVEDVGVWYF. The DNA of the CDR3 is TGCAGCGTTGAAGATGTAGGGGTGTGGTACTTC.

The V call is TRBV20-1, the J call TRBJ2-1; no firm D call. This CDR3 has 15 amino acids. V gave up 3 bases and J gave up 6 bases, with 18 bases separating them. Germline-derived CDR1 and CDR2 are DFQATT and SNEGSKA (reference sequence). The CDR3 sequence is CSARSTNLTPNEQFF. In DNA form, the CDR3 reads TGCAGTGCTAGGAGCACTAACCTTACCCCCAATGAGCAGTTCTTC.

The chain combines TRBV24-1 with TRBJ2-5; no clear D gene. V shed 4 bases and J shed 4 bases, with 12 bases lying between them. From germline, CDR1 is KGHDR and CDR2 SFDVKD. This CDR3 contains 14 residues. For the CDR3, the DNA is TGTGCCACCAGTGACCCAACCAGTGGAGAGACCCAGTACTTC. Translation: CATSDPTSGETQYF.

The chain couples TRBV30 to TRBJ1-5; D is perhaps TRBD1 (6 bases). CDR1 is GTSNPN and CDR2 is SVGIG in the germline V gene (reference sequence). This CDR3 is 14 amino acids long. V was cut by 0 bases and J by 7 bases, with 13 bases left in between. The CDR3 protein is CAWSVRGGGQPQHF. Here the CDR3 DNA reads TGTGCCTGGAGTGTACGAGGGGGTGGACAGCCCCAGCATTTT.

This chain links TRBV30 with TRBJ2-7; 9 positions match TRBD1. The junction had 6 bases not matched to a gene; V was cut back by 3 bases and J by 3 bases. CDR3 size: 14 residues. From germline, CDR1 is GTSNPN and CDR2 SVGIG (reference sequence). CDR3: CAWSPQGAIYEQYF. CDR3 in DNA: TGTGCCTGGAGCCCACAGGGGGCAATCTACGAGCAGTACTTC.

The rearrangement links TRBV28 to TRBJ1-5, with 7 bases matching TRBD1. Germline CDR1 MDHEN, CDR2 SYDVKM. The CDR3 length is 20 residues. The V gene end was trimmed by 4 bases and the J gene end by 6 bases; junction bases not matched to a gene: 24. CDR3 loop: CASSSTTGDRAESLGQPQHF. CDR3 sequence (DNA): TGTGCCAGCAGTTCTACAACGGGCGACAGGGCGGAGAGTTTGGGTCAGCCCCAGCATTTT.

V usage is TRBV28 and J usage is TRBJ2-3; D call uncertain. Trimming pared 3 bases from V and 6 bases from J, leaving 13 bases between. The CDR3 consists of 14 residues. Germline V lookup: CDR1 MDHEN, CDR2 SYDVKM. The CDR3 nucleotides read TGTGCCAGCAGTTTCGTGACATTATCCGATACGCAGTATTTT. Protein product: CASSFVTLSDTQYF.

For the CDR3, the DNA is TGTGCCAGCAGCCAGGACAGGGGTTATTCACCCCTCCACTTT. The encoded protein is CASSQDRGYSPLHF. The V and J genes are TRBV3-1 and TRBJ1-6; 9 bases map to TRBD1. Germline V lookup: CDR1 LGHDT, CDR2 YNNKEL (reference sequence). J was trimmed by 8 bases and V by 3 bases; bases with no gene match: 2. This CDR3 has 14 amino acids.

The chain carries TRBV29-1 and TRBJ1-1, with D unclear. The length of the CDR3 is 13 residues. The germline CDR1 and CDR2 sequences are SQVTM and ANQGSEA. V shed 3 bases and J shed 3 bases, with 11 bases lying between them. CDR3 residues: CSVDLGLDTEAFF. In DNA, the CDR3 is TGCAGCGTTGATTTGGGATTGGACACTGAAGCTTTCTTT.